A single sample is the source of the 6 T cell receptor beta chains below, sequenced in a study of beta chain features in type 1 diabetes. Since all of the isolated RNA was reverse transcribed, expressed TCRB transcripts were what got sequenced. Some clones are missing from TCRdb's copy, which holds only in-frame ones; the method was immunoSEQ multiplex PCR. Here the sample spans roughly 230,000 clones, over 8.5% being singletons. Sequenced material: naive CD4+ T cells from blood. These receptors were collected from a woman aged 18-29 years in good health.

This clone was seen a handful of times. The chain joins TRBV7-9 to TRBJ1-2; the D is unclear. This CDR3 has 15 amino acids. With 0 bases removed from V and 8 bases from J, the gap between germline ends came to 16 bases. Germline CDR1 is SEHNR and CDR2 is FQNEAQ (reference sequence). The CDR3 is CASSLAPAAARGYTF. The CDR3 DNA follows: TGTGCCAGCAGCTTAGCGCCGGCGGCAGCAAGAGGCTACACCTTC.

The sample holds a few counts of this clone. The chain employs TRBV18 and TRBJ1-2, with D uncertain. The germline V gene encodes CDR1 KGHSH and CDR2 LQKENI. Trimming removed 5 bases at V and 0 bases at J, with 10 bases between. CDR3 length: 14 amino acids. The CDR3 sequence: CASSSQATNYGYTF. The CDR3 DNA follows: TGTGCCAGCTCAAGCCAGGCAACTAACTATGGCTACACCTTC.

In regard to this clone: This specimen includes other DNA sequences encoding the same CDR3. The J gene is TRBJ2-3, the V gene TRBV9; D not certain. Germline CDR1 reads SGDLS; CDR2 reads YYNGEE. V lost 0 bases and J lost 1, with 6 bases in between. The CDR3 is 14 residues long. The CDR3 spells CASSVASGTDTQYF. CDR3 bases: TGTGCCAGCAGCGTAGCCTCCGGCACAGATACGCAGTATTTT.

Note on this clone: Different DNA sequences within this sample yield the same CDR3. The CDR3 DNA reads TGTGCCAGCAGCGTTACAGGAAGCTCCTACGAGCAGTACTTC. It yields the protein CASSVTGSSYEQYF. The chain is built from TRBV9 and TRBJ2-7; possibly TRBD1 for D (5 bases). There are 14 residues in the CDR3. Trimming shortened V by 2 bases and J by 0 bases, and 9 bases separated the two germline ends. Per the germline V gene, CDR1 is SGDLS and CDR2 is YYNGEE.

This chain joins TRBV27 and TRBJ2-3; a weak D match, TRBD2 (6 bases). Trimming removed 7 bases from V and 1 base from J, with 15 bases in between. Looked up from germline, CDR1 is MNHEY and CDR2 is SMNVEV (reference sequence). CDR3 length: 15 amino acids. CDR3 DNA: TGTGCCAGCACCATACGGGGACTCCGCACAGATACGCAGTATTTT. It translates to CASTIRGLRTDTQYF.

V is TRBV18 and J is TRBJ2-3; weak D call: TRBD1 (7 bases). The V gene's germline CDR1 is KGHSH and CDR2 LQKENI. CDR3 size: 15 residues. The V and J ends lost 5 bases and 0 bases respectively, with 12 bases between them. This CDR3 reads CASSSQGGSTDTQYF. The CDR3 nucleotides read TGTGCCAGCTCATCCCAGGGGGGAAGCACAGATACGCAGTATTTT.